This T cell receptor (beta chain) was sequenced for a study of T cells expressing NK-cell markers. Study overall: Sorted CD3+CD56+NKG2C+, CD3+CD56+NKG2C- and CD3+CD56-NKG2C+ T cells supplied TCR beta repertoires.

The CDR3 is made up of 15 amino acids. Germline assignment: CDR1 LGHDT and CDR2 YNNKEL (reference sequence). A 5'RACE template switching approach incorporating UMIs was used to make TCR beta cDNA. With the 5' RACE reads reprocessed, TCRdb shows one record per CDR3 protein and no DNA. The table counts roughly 160,000 distinct CDR3 sequences; less than 20% lies in the top ten. Whole-study findings and limits: These clonotypes, the leaders elsewhere, also led the CD3+CD56-NKG2C+ fraction in a handful of donors. The study found dominant NKG2C+ clonotypes at roughly 1.0-8% of CD8+ T cells in roughly six donors.

Points on this clonotype: Its specificity is unknown.

The sequence was obtained from a woman between 18 and 75 years old in good health. The rearrangement joins TRBV3-1 to TRBJ1-5. Sequences were obtained from blood T cells: a sorted CD56 or NKG2C T cell subset, CD4+ or CD8+ T cells, or bulk PBMC T cells (not recorded which). The CDR3 sequence is CVSSLWSERNQPQHF.